In its sample, the clone carrying this T cell receptor beta chain was seen once. This entry is derived from a study of technical replicates of blood from a handful of donors. Sequencing was performed with immunoSEQ multiplex PCR; in TCRdb, only in-frame clones are kept and a portion is missing. The table includes over 50,000 clones, around 87% detected once. The CDR3 totals 15 residues. Losses at the gene ends were 3 bases for V and 4 bases for J; bases not matched to a gene: 8. CDR1 is SGHRS and CDR2 is YFSETQ in the germline V gene. The chain carries TRBV5-1 and TRBJ1-2; 8 bases fit TRBD1. Sequenced: PBMCs. The origin of this receptor is a human donor in good health. Some clones in this sample may be carry-over from other donors' samples. The CDR3, as DNA: TGCGCCAGCAGCTGGGCGGGCGGGACAGGCTATGGCTACACCTTC. This translates into CASSWAGGTGYGYTF.